This TCR beta chain stems from a study of tissue T cells after allogeneic stem cell transplantation (dated by TCRdb to 2022 to 2024). In terms of the full investigation: Using research autopsies of patients with and without GVHD, plus mouse models of GVHD, the study profiled TCR beta repertoires across many tissues. The human arm was conducted as a prospective observational study, and neither blinding nor randomization was performed.

Library prep was done by the immunoSEQ multiplex PCR assay. TCRbeta CDR3 sequencing was performed at survey depth by Adaptive Biotechnologies, and CDR3 sequences, V/J genes, productive frequency and template counts were reported. TCR beta CDR3 regions were amplified from genomic DNA rather than RNA. The original methods were these. Pairwise repertoire overlap between tissues was quantified with Jensen-Shannon divergence, where 1 means complete divergence and 0 identical. Tissues were grouped by single-linkage agglomerative hierarchical clustering of pairwise JSD values, and the clustering results were shown as dendrograms. GLIPH2 was applied to all patient samples using simulation_depth 1000, kmer_min_depth 3, and cdr3_length_cutoff 8, and only groups with more than two unique CDR3s were retained. A standardized tissue-overlap score was calculated by extrapolating Jaccard GLIPH-group overlap across patients to a standard repertoire size of 1000 clones. Linear mixed-effect models, with tissue as a fixed effect and individual as a random effect, were used to test how diversity related to clinical or experimental variables. TCRdb holds this immuneACCESS table with in-frame rearrangements only. Some clones are missing; in checked studies, unresolved V genes explain under half, and the rest has no known cause. V and J calls and clone size follow that table, whereas D and trimming were derived from the DNA. This sample has 3,400 or so clones in its table, and approximately 48% of those were observed once. 22% of the sample rests with the top ten.

The time point label for this specimen denotes: mouse harvest day 14 after allogeneic transplant. Each mouse graft, delivered by tail vein injection, combined 10^6 splenic CD5+ T cells with 10^7 T-cell-depleted bone marrow cells. To model GVHD in mice, a major MHC-mismatch B6 (H2b) into BALB/c (H2d) model was used, and tissues were profiled at day 7 or 14. On day 7 or 14 post-transplant, mouse tissues and retro-orbital blood were harvested with separate sterile tools for each animal, and livers were flushed before harvest. Before genomic DNA isolation with the DNeasy Blood & Tissue Kit, mouse tissues were minced with razor blades in buffered saline. With respect to this clone: Its antigen is not yet known. For this mouse receptor, gene names and germline sequences are murine.

The paper as a whole reports these results and caveats: Not many T cell clones showed up in more than one patient, yet clustering based on motifs uncovered repertoire signatures that were shared across patients in a tissue-specific way. Within patients, how anatomically similar tissues were was a major factor shaping TCR repertoire composition, regardless of disease or transplant status. Which tissue TCRs were alloreactive or antigen-specific was not determined in the study, and some of the clones might have been host cells that persisted. In both patients and mice, only a limited portion of the TCR repertoire detected in tissues was captured by blood and spleen T cells. The patient cohort was small and varied clinically, and sampling depth was recognized as a limitation.

This receptor was identified in a female BALB/c mouse given C57BL/6 T cells with graft-versus-host disease after an allogeneic hematopoietic cell transplant. Material: gut tissue.

The CDR3 protein: CASSPDSQNTLYF. The sequenced CDR3 bases are TGTGCCAGCAGTCCCGACAGTCAAAACACCTTGTAC. In this chain, TRBV26 is recombined with TRBJ2-4; too little of a D gene remains to name it. With the read ending 1 residue before the CDR3 end, the germline J gene is used to fill in that end. The germline V gene (reference sequence) supplies CDR1 KGHPV and CDR2 FQNQEV. Relative to germline, V is 4 bases shorter and J is 0 bases shorter, with 5 bases between their ends. The CDR3 holds 13 amino acids from the cysteine to the phenylalanine. The 36 bases shown cover part of the CDR3, and their frame starts at base 1.